A single sample gave rise to the 26 T cell receptor beta chains below, sequenced in a study of type 1 and type 2 diabetes patients. The PCR template was genomic DNA. Amplification of the beta chain CDR3 used 30 forward and 13 reverse multiplex primers. MiXCR, run by TCRdb on the multiplex PCR reads, gives a single entry per CDR3 protein. The data show fewer than 300,000 distinct CDR3 sequences, with roughly 44% seen just once and roughly 13% held by the top ten. What was sequenced was peripheral blood mononuclear cells (PBMCs). The receptors stem from a man aged 18 to 30 with type 2 diabetes.

V is TRBV7-4 and J is TRBJ2-3; D is unclear. Trimming cost V 10 bases and J 2 bases, with 13 bases left between them. The CDR3 is made up of 13 amino acids. Germline V gene data show CDR1 as SGHVT and CDR2 as SQSDAQ. CDR3 DNA: TGTGCCACAAGGATCAGCCCCACAGATACGCAGTATTTT. It codes for CATRISPTDTQYF.

This clonotype is a singleton in its sample. This chain connects TRBV7-7 to TRBJ2-1, with TRBD2 matching 16 bases. The CDR3 runs 18 residues. Germline V gene sequence: CDR1 SSHAT, CDR2 FNYEAQ (reference sequence). Trimming removed 3 bases from V and 6 bases from J; junction bases left unmatched: 8. CDR3 nucleotide sequence: TGTGCCAGCAGCTTGGGACTAGCGGGGGGGCAAGGGTTCAATGAGCAGTTCTTC. Translating gives CASSLGLAGGQGFNEQFF.

This clonotype was observed once. V and J are TRBV20-1 and TRBJ2-3; D remains ambiguous. Germline CDR1 DFQATT, CDR2 SNEGSKA (reference sequence). This CDR3 is built from 12 residues. Between the trimmed V and J ends, which lost 6 bases and 5 bases, there was a span of 12 bases. CDR3 protein: CSAPAPGDTQYF. The CDR3 region has the DNA TGCAGTGCACCGGCTCCAGGAGATACGCAGTATTTT.

The chain couples TRBV12-3 or TRBV12-4 to TRBJ2-3; D perhaps matches TRBD2 (5 bases). The CDR3 is 14 amino acids. With 1 base removed from V and 5 bases from J, the gap between germline ends came to 10 bases. The CDR3 is CASSLVAGKDTQYF. The CDR3 DNA follows: TGTGCCAGCAGTTTAGTGGCGGGTAAAGATACGCAGTATTTT.

Note on this clonotype: A much larger clone is a single base away; this may be a read error. The chain joins TRBV7-3 to TRBJ2-5; 7 bases align to TRBD2. The germline CDR1 and CDR2 sequences are SGHTA and FQGTGA. The CDR3 loop spans 13 amino acids. In DNA, the CDR3 is TGTGCCAGCAGCCGGGACTACCAAGAGACCCGGTACTTC. Translation: CASSRDYQETRYF.

The chain is built from TRBV19 and TRBJ2-6; 10 positions match TRBD1. This CDR3 has 17 residues. With V trimmed by 5 bases and J by 0 bases, 4 bases remained unmatched. Per the germline V gene, CDR1 is LNHDA and CDR2 is SQIVND (reference sequence). The CDR3 loop is CASSPWTGGSGANVLTF. The CDR3 region has the DNA TGTGCCAGTAGTCCCTGGACAGGGGGCTCTGGGGCCAACGTCCTGACTTTC. The whole variable domain, filled in from reference TRBV19 and TRBJ2-6, reads DGGITQSPKYLFRKEGQNVTLSCEQNLNHDAMYWYRQDPGQGLRLIYYSQIVNDFQKGDIAEGYSVSREKKESFPLTVTSAQKNPTAFYLCASSPWTGGSGANVLTFGAGSRLTVL.

In its sample, this clonotype was seen a few times. V is TRBV5-1 and J is TRBJ1-5; D ambiguous. V was clipped by 0 bases and J by 2 bases, with 9 bases between them. Looked up from germline, CDR1 is SGHRS and CDR2 is YFSETQ. The CDR3 loop spans 15 amino acids. In DNA form, the CDR3 reads TGCGCCAGCAGCTTGGCCCCCGGGGGCAATCAGCCCCAGCATTTT. This gives the protein CASSLAPGGNQPQHF.

V and J are TRBV20-1 and TRBJ2-2; D ambiguous. Trimming left V 6 bases short and J 3 bases short, with 20 bases between. Germline assignment: CDR1 DFQATT and CDR2 SNEGSKA (reference sequence). This CDR3 has 16 amino acids. Here the CDR3 reads CSATPPGSLHTGELFF. DNA for the CDR3: TGCAGTGCCACCCCACCCGGGTCGCTACACACCGGGGAGCTGTTTTTT.

The rearrangement uses TRBV6-5 and TRBJ1-1, with D possibly TRBD1 on 5 matching bases. Trimming cost V 2 bases and J 4 bases, with 14 bases left between them. Germline V gene sequence: CDR1 MNHEY, CDR2 SVGAGI. This CDR3 is built from 15 residues. CDR3 protein: CASSYNVGLSTEAFF. The CDR3 nucleotides read TGTGCCAGCAGTTACAACGTGGGGCTGAGCACTGAAGCTTTCTTT.

The chain couples TRBV2 to TRBJ2-7; weak D call: TRBD2 (5 bases). This CDR3 has 11 amino acids. The V and J ends lost 9 bases and 3 bases respectively, with 9 bases between them. The germline gives CDR1 SNHLY, CDR2 FYNNEI. The CDR3 reads CARDSNYEQYF. For the CDR3, the DNA is TGTGCCAGGGACTCTAACTACGAGCAGTACTTC.

The V gene is TRBV28, the J gene TRBJ1-4, with D hard to call. V shed 3 bases and J shed 8 bases, with 19 bases lying between them. Germline-derived CDR1 and CDR2 are MDHEN and SYDVKM. The CDR3 is 16 residues long. CDR3 nucleotides: TGTGCCAGCAGTTTGGGGTTGGGCCTGGGTTGGGAAAAACTGTTTTTT. Translation: CASSLGLGLGWEKLFF.

The chain recombines TRBV28 with TRBJ1-2, with a weak D call TRBD1 (6 bases). The V gene's germline CDR1 is MDHEN and CDR2 SYDVKM. The CDR3 runs 14 residues. Trimming removed 2 bases at V and 8 bases at J, with 15 bases between. The CDR3 bases are TGTGCCAGCAGTTTAACCCCAACGGACAGAGGCTACACCTTC. This translates into CASSLTPTDRGYTF.

The V call is TRBV27, the J call TRBJ2-7; 7 nucleotides line up with TRBD2. The CDR3 spans 18 residues. CDR1 is MNHEY and CDR2 is SMNVEV in the germline V gene (reference sequence). V trimming: 1 base; J trimming: 0 bases; junction bases outside the gene matches: 12. The CDR3 sequence is CASSLYPSVAGASYEQYF. As DNA, the CDR3 is TGTGCCAGCAGTTTATACCCCTCAGTAGCGGGCGCCTCCTACGAGCAGTACTTC.

The CDR3 loop reads CASSPRTRASIYEQYF. DNA for the CDR3: TGTGCCAGCAGCCCCCGGACTAGGGCGAGCATCTACGAGCAGTACTTC. The chain uses TRBV14 and TRBJ2-7; the match to TRBD2 covers 7 bases. Unmatched junction bases numbered 12, after V lost 4 bases and J lost 3 bases. CDR1 is SGHDN, CDR2 FVKESK, per germline. The CDR3 length is 16 residues.

The chain recombines TRBV2 with TRBJ1-2; D gene uncertain. CDR3 size: 14 residues. Looked up from germline, CDR1 is SNHLY and CDR2 is FYNNEI. The V end was cut by 6 bases, the J end by 4 bases, with 15 bases between. The CDR3 here is CASRELGGGYGYTF. The DNA for the CDR3 is TGTGCCAGCAGGGAGCTCGGTGGCGGCTATGGCTACACCTTC.

The V gene is TRBV7-8, the J gene TRBJ2-7; D is perhaps TRBD2 (5 bases). CDR3 length equals 12 residues. Germline V lookup: CDR1 SGHVS, CDR2 FQNEAQ. The V and J ends lost 5 bases and 6 bases respectively, with 11 bases between them. The CDR3: CASSNLGVEQYF. The CDR3 coding sequence is TGTGCCAGCAGCAATCTCGGGGTCGAGCAGTACTTC.

The chain has TRBV19 and TRBJ2-7; D remains unclear. The CDR3 runs to 15 residues. Deletions cut 1 base from V and 0 bases from J, with 10 bases between. The germline V gene has CDR1 LNHDA and CDR2 SQIVND (reference sequence). The CDR3 loop is CASSIGAAISYEQYF. CDR3 nucleotide sequence: TGTGCCAGTAGTATAGGTGCTGCGATCTCCTACGAGCAGTACTTC. The variable domain in full, completed from reference TRBV19 and TRBJ2-7, reads DGGITQSPKYLFRKEGQNVTLSCEQNLNHDAMYWYRQDPGQGLRLIYYSQIVNDFQKGDIAEGYSVSREKKESFPLTVTSAQKNPTAFYLCASSIGAAISYEQYFGPGTRLTVT.

The CDR3 bases are TGCAGTGCTTTACTACCCCCGGCCCGGAATGAGCAGTTCTTC. This sequence encodes CSALLPPARNEQFF. The chain recombines TRBV20-1 with TRBJ2-1; D is undetermined. With 5 bases removed from V and 7 bases from J, the gap between germline ends came to 18 bases. Germline V lookup: CDR1 DFQATT, CDR2 SNEGSKA (reference sequence). This CDR3 is built from 14 residues.

The V gene is TRBV7-3, the J gene TRBJ2-5; no definite D call. The germline V and J ends were trimmed by 2 bases and 3 bases, with 7 bases remaining between them. The CDR3 has 13 residues. Per the germline V gene, CDR1 is SGHTA and CDR2 is FQGTGA. The CDR3 DNA is TGTGCCAGCAGCTTAGGGATTGAAGAGACCCAGTACTTC. It is translated as CASSLGIEETQYF.

The rearrangement uses TRBV4-2 and TRBJ2-1; TRBD2 matches at 7 bases. In germline, CDR1 is LGHNA, CDR2 YNFKEQ. V trimming: 4 bases; J trimming: 3 bases; junction bases outside the gene matches: 12. The CDR3 length is 17 residues. CDR3 coding DNA: TGTGCCAGCAGCCCCGGGGCGGCGGGAGACCTCTACAATGAGCAGTTCTTC. This encodes CASSPGAAGDLYNEQFF.

This clonotype has a count of ten or more. The chain combines TRBV2 with TRBJ1-1; D may be TRBD1 (6 bases). This CDR3 comprises 13 residues. Germline V gives CDR1 SNHLY, CDR2 FYNNEI. V was clipped by 4 bases and J by 4 bases, with 10 bases between them. The CDR3 reads CASSAEGGTEAFF. The CDR3 DNA sequence: TGTGCCAGCAGTGCCGAGGGGGGCACTGAAGCTTTCTTT.

The chain joins TRBV2 to TRBJ1-1, with 8 bases aligning to TRBD1. Germline CDR1 and CDR2: SNHLY and FYNNEI. J was trimmed by 3 bases and V by 5 bases; bases with no gene match: 17. The CDR3 is 18 residues long. The CDR3 protein is CASSFPKDRAVPYTEAFF. CDR3 in DNA: TGTGCCAGCAGTTTCCCTAAGGACAGGGCGGTCCCCTACACTGAAGCTTTCTTT.

Only a few counts were recorded for this clonotype. This sequence joins TRBV19 and TRBJ2-7; 11 bases agree with TRBD1. J was trimmed by 5 bases and V by 5 bases; bases with no gene match: 5. This CDR3 comprises 14 residues. Germline V gene sequence: CDR1 LNHDA, CDR2 SQIVND (reference sequence). CDR3 residues: CASSSDRGLDEQYF. Here the CDR3 DNA reads TGTGCCAGTAGTTCGGACAGGGGGCTCGACGAGCAGTACTTC.

This clonotype occurred once. The V gene is TRBV6-5, the J gene TRBJ2-1; D possibly uses TRBD1 or TRBD2 (6 bases each). There are 12 residues in the CDR3. Between the trimmed V and J ends, which lost 6 bases and 10 bases, there was a span of 13 bases. Germline CDR1 MNHEY, CDR2 SVGAGI. In DNA, the CDR3 is TGTGCCAGCAGGGACAGTCTAGCGGAGCAGTTCTTC. It translates to CASRDSLAEQFF.

This clonotype was seen only once. CDR3 protein: CASRTGTHKRPGELFF. CDR3 nucleotide sequence: TGTGCCAGCAGAACCGGGACCCACAAGCGGCCCGGGGAGCTGTTTTTT. This chain links TRBV2 with TRBJ2-2; tentatively, D is TRBD1 or TRBD2 (5 bases each). This CDR3 is built from 16 residues. With 6 bases removed from V and 6 bases from J, the gap between germline ends came to 20 bases. Germline assignment: CDR1 SNHLY and CDR2 FYNNEI.

This clonotype showed up just a few times. This chain uses TRBV7-2 with TRBJ1-6; TRBD1 agrees at 9 bases. There are 16 residues in the CDR3. The germline CDR1 and CDR2 sequences are SGHTA and FQGNSA. V lost 1 base to trimming and J lost 7 bases; unmatched junction nucleotides: 5. CDR3 DNA: TGTGCCAGCAGCTTAGGTAACAGGGGGCTCAATTCACCCCTCCACTTT. This gives the protein CASSLGNRGLNSPLHF.